This entry lists 29 T cell receptor beta chains sequenced from one sample in a study of human T cells and chemical hapten exposure. Via MiXCR, TCRdb re-called the RACE reads, giving one row per CDR3 protein. The table includes 370,000 or so distinct CDR3 sequences, around 4.8% detected once. Stated time point: patch test 1, 2 weeks after DPC sensitization. Treatment meaning: therapeutic diphenylcyclopropenone sensitization with weekly scalp DPC. The sample was whole blood, taken in connection with sensitization to the hapten diphenylcyclopropenone (DPC). The receptors originated from a woman between 50 and 59 years old with alopecia areata. Some clones in this sample may be carry-over from other donors' samples.

This clonotype was detected only a few times. The CDR3: CSVRGDGDYNEQFF. As DNA, the CDR3 is TGCAGTGTCAGGGGGGACGGGGACTACAATGAGCAGTTCTTC. The chain joins TRBV20-1 to TRBJ2-1; D possibly corresponds to TRBD1 (7 bases). Trimming removed 7 bases from V and 3 bases from J, with 16 bases in between. Germline loops: CDR1 DFQATT, CDR2 SNEGSKA (reference sequence). There are 14 residues in the CDR3.

This chain connects TRBV10-3 to TRBJ2-3; a weak D match, TRBD2 (6 bases). The CDR3 sequence is 11 residues long. The germline V gene has CDR1 ENHRY and CDR2 SYGVKD. The ends were cut back, 7 bases at V and 8 bases at J, with 10 bases in the middle. CDR3 protein: CAINLGGTQYF. The CDR3 DNA reads TGTGCCATCAACCTGGGGGGTACGCAGTATTTT.

A few counts support this clonotype. CDR3 amino acids: CASSTGAANEKLFF. The CDR3 bases are TGCGCCAGCAGTACAGGAGCAGCTAATGAAAAACTGTTTTTT. The chain is built from TRBV10-1 and TRBJ1-4; D may be TRBD1 (5 bases). V lost 5 bases and J 3 bases, leaving 10 bases between the germline ends. Germline values: CDR1 WNHNN, CDR2 SYGVQD (reference sequence). CDR3 size: 14 residues.

In this sample, this clonotype turned up many times. This chain links TRBV6-5 with TRBJ1-2; 8 bases map to TRBD1. CDR1 is MNHEY and CDR2 is SVGAGI in the germline V gene. The CDR3 contains 14 residues. The ends lost 2 bases at V and 8 bases at J; junction bases unmatched: 7. The CDR3 DNA reads as TGTGCCAGCAGTTACCACGGACAGGGCGGGGGCTACACCTTC. It yields the protein CASSYHGQGGGYTF.

This clonotype was observed at least ten times. The chain uses TRBV7-8 and TRBJ2-1; weak D call: TRBD2 (6 bases). The CDR3 extends over 14 amino acids. Trimming cost V 5 bases and J 6 bases, with 14 bases left between them. The germline CDR1 and CDR2 sequences are SGHVS and FQNEAQ. The CDR3 is CASSPWDFGNEQFF. CDR3 DNA sequence: TGTGCCAGCAGCCCCTGGGACTTCGGCAATGAGCAGTTCTTC.

A few counts support this clonotype. This chain uses TRBV20-1 with TRBJ2-3; D remains ambiguous. V gave up 6 bases and J gave up 3 bases, with 10 bases separating them. The CDR3 runs to 12 residues. Per germline, CDR1 DFQATT and CDR2 SNEGSKA (reference sequence). The CDR3, as DNA: TGCAGTGCCGCCCCCATAACAGATACGCAGTATTTT. Its translation: CSAAPITDTQYF.

The chain joins TRBV2 to TRBJ2-3; D unresolved. From germline, CDR1 is SNHLY and CDR2 FYNNEI. Trimming cost V 10 bases and J 2 bases, with 10 bases left between them. CDR3 length equals 12 residues. CDR3 amino acids: CATGAYTDTQYF. The CDR3 DNA sequence: TGTGCCACCGGAGCTTACACAGATACGCAGTATTTT.

At least ten counts were recorded for this clonotype. This chain connects TRBV6-5 to TRBJ2-5; 10 positions agree with TRBD2. The CDR3 runs to 16 residues. The germline CDR1 and CDR2 sequences are MNHEY and SVGAGI. V lost 0 bases, J lost 6 bases, and 7 bases stayed unmatched. The CDR3 loop is CASSYSRAGGPQTQYF. The CDR3 coding sequence is TGTGCCAGCAGTTACTCGCGAGCGGGAGGGCCCCAGACCCAGTACTTC.

There are many counts of this clonotype. V and J are TRBV11-2 and TRBJ2-1, with 10 bases identical to TRBD2. CDR1 SGHAT and CDR2 FQNNGV come from the germline V gene. The CDR3 extends over 15 amino acids. Trimming cost V 0 bases and J 9 bases; bases outside gene matches: 5. The CDR3 reads CASSLEPSGRSEQFF. CDR3 sequence (DNA): TGTGCCAGCAGCTTAGAACCTAGCGGGAGAAGTGAGCAGTTCTTC.

This clonotype was found a few times. The rearrangement links TRBV29-1 to TRBJ2-7; no clear D. The length of the CDR3 is 14 residues. The V gene's germline CDR1 is SQVTM and CDR2 ANQGSEA. V lost 8 bases to trimming and J lost 0 bases, with 17 bases between them. In DNA, the CDR3 is TGCAGCCCCACTGCCGGCCTTAGCTCCTACGAGCAGTACTTC. Translated, it gives CSPTAGLSSYEQYF.

J is TRBJ1-1 and V is TRBV18, with a weak D call TRBD1 (5 bases). Trimming removed 5 bases at V and 6 bases at J, with 13 bases between. The CDR3 has 13 residues. CDR1 KGHSH and CDR2 LQKENI come from the germline V gene. DNA of the CDR3: TGTGCCAGCTCATCAACAGGAATATCTGAAGCTTTCTTT. Residues: CASSSTGISEAFF.

This clonotype was detected many times. The gene calls are TRBV20-1 and TRBJ2-5; TRBD2 matches at 10 bases. Germline V gene sequence: CDR1 DFQATT, CDR2 SNEGSKA (reference sequence). This CDR3 has 16 amino acids. Trimming cost V 6 bases and J 1 base; bases outside gene matches: 11. CDR3 residues: CSAVPLAGDAQETQYF. The CDR3 nucleotides are TGCAGTGCCGTTCCCCTAGCGGGGGACGCCCAAGAGACCCAGTACTTC.

There are many counts of this clonotype. The chain links TRBV5-1 to TRBJ1-2, with 8 positions matching TRBD1. The CDR3 loop spans 14 amino acids. Germline loops: CDR1 SGHRS, CDR2 YFSETQ. Unmatched junction bases numbered 3, after V lost 4 bases and J lost 1 base. CDR3 sequence: CASSPDRVNYGYTF. In DNA form, the CDR3 reads TGCGCCAGCAGCCCGGACAGGGTTAACTATGGCTACACCTTC.

This clonotype was seen a few times. The V gene is TRBV28, the J gene TRBJ1-6, with 9 bases that match TRBD1. J was trimmed by 11 bases and V by 8 bases; bases with no gene match: 7. Germline V gives CDR1 MDHEN, CDR2 SYDVKM. The CDR3 loop spans 13 amino acids. This chain's CDR3 is CASRGQGGTPLHF. CDR3 bases: TGTGCCAGCCGGGGACAGGGCGGAACACCCCTCCACTTT.

This clonotype was seen at least ten times. Written as DNA, the CDR3 is TGTGCCAGCAGCTTCGACGGGGCGAACACCGGGGAGCTGTTTTTT. Its translation: CASSFDGANTGELFF. The chain links TRBV7-9 to TRBJ2-2, with D perhaps matching TRBD2 (5 bases). This CDR3 has 15 amino acids. V was clipped by 3 bases and J by 0 bases, with 8 bases between them. CDR1 is SEHNR, CDR2 FQNEAQ, per germline (reference sequence).

This clonotype was detected ten times or more. The chain employs TRBV12-3 or TRBV12-4 and TRBJ2-3; perhaps TRBD1 as D (6 bases). V gave up 5 bases and J gave up 2 bases, with 17 bases separating them. The CDR3 runs to 16 residues. The CDR3 coding sequence is TGTGCCAGCAGTCTTCGGACAGCTACCCTCACAGATACGCAGTATTTT. This translates into CASSLRTATLTDTQYF.

This clonotype was counted ten times or more. CDR3 DNA: TGCAGCGTGGGGGGCTATGAGCAGTTCTTC. Protein sequence: CSVGGYEQFF. The rearrangement joins TRBV29-1 to TRBJ2-1; possibly TRBD1 or TRBD2 for D (6 bases each). V was shortened by 6 bases and J by 8 bases, with 8 bases between the two germline ends. CDR1 and CDR2 (germline): SQVTM, ANQGSEA. The CDR3 spans 10 residues.

The V gene is TRBV6-6, the J gene TRBJ2-1, with TRBD2 identical over 9 bases. The J segment lost 4 bases and the V segment lost 3 bases, leaving 7 bases of the junction unmatched. Germline V CDR1 and CDR2: MNHNY, SVGAGI (reference sequence). There are 16 residues in the CDR3. The CDR3 protein is CASSYRTTSGYNEQFF. The CDR3 DNA sequence: TGTGCCAGCAGTTATAGGACGACTAGCGGTTACAATGAGCAGTTCTTC.

This clonotype was detected a few times. The rearrangement uses TRBV18 and TRBJ1-1, with a possible D match to TRBD1 (6 bases). The CDR3 sequence is 14 residues long. From germline, CDR1 is KGHSH and CDR2 LQKENI. Trimming took 5 bases from V and 1 from J, leaving 11 bases between them. CDR3 amino acids: CASSLDRQNTEAFF. The CDR3, as DNA: TGTGCCAGCTCATTAGACAGGCAGAACACTGAAGCTTTCTTT.

This chain joins TRBV12-3 or TRBV12-4 and TRBJ2-3, with a weak D call TRBD2 (5 bases). V was pared by 7 bases and J by 4 bases, with 12 bases between. The CDR3 spans 13 residues. The chain's CDR3 is CASTPLGADTQYF. As DNA, the CDR3 is TGTGCCAGCACCCCACTAGGTGCAGATACGCAGTATTTT.

The gene calls are TRBV20-1 and TRBJ2-3; TRBD2 aligns across 8 bases. Germline CDR1 is DFQATT and CDR2 is SNEGSKA (reference sequence). V lost 3 bases to trimming and J lost 6 bases; unmatched junction nucleotides: 5. The CDR3 is 13 residues long. In DNA form, the CDR3 reads TGCAGTGCTAGGATCAAGCGGGAGGATACGCAGTATTTT. Amino acids: CSARIKREDTQYF.

The chain carries TRBV12-3 or TRBV12-4 and TRBJ1-2; weak D call: TRBD1 (5 bases). V lost 6 bases and J 3 bases, leaving 14 bases between the germline ends. The CDR3 runs to 14 residues. DNA for the CDR3: TGTGCCAGCAGGGGGGAAGGGACGGACTATGGCTACACCTTC. Amino acid sequence: CASRGEGTDYGYTF.

This clonotype was found many times. The chain links TRBV19 to TRBJ2-6; 12 bases line up with TRBD1. Germline V gene data show CDR1 as LNHDA and CDR2 as SQIVND (reference sequence). There are 21 residues in the CDR3. V trimming: 5 bases; J trimming: 4 bases; junction bases outside the gene matches: 18. The CDR3 is CASSPWTLPGQGASGANVLTF. In nucleotides, the CDR3 is TGTGCCAGTAGTCCTTGGACCTTACCGGGACAGGGGGCGTCCGGGGCCAACGTCCTGACTTTC.

The sample holds many counts of this clonotype. The rearrangement uses TRBV5-1 and TRBJ2-3, with D possibly TRBD2 on 7 matching bases. The length of the CDR3 is 14 residues. The ends were cut back, 3 bases at V and 6 bases at J, with 14 bases in the middle. CDR1 and CDR2 from the germline V gene are SGHRS and YFSETQ. CDR3 DNA: TGCGCCAGCAGCTGGACTGGCGGGGGCGATACGCAGTATTTT. Protein: CASSWTGGGDTQYF.

By frequency in the sample, this clonotype is medium-sized (0.01 to 0.1%). V and J are TRBV29-1 and TRBJ1-1; tentative D call: TRBD1 (5 bases). Germline V gene sequence: CDR1 SQVTM, CDR2 ANQGSEA. This CDR3 contains 12 residues. Trimming left V 7 bases short and J 4 bases short, with 13 bases between. CDR3 DNA: TGCAGCGCCAGGGAAAGTGGCACTGAAGCTTTCTTT. This translates into CSARESGTEAFF.

With regard to this clonotype: This may be a read error, as it is one base from a much larger clone. V is TRBV9 and J is TRBJ1-4; D perhaps matches TRBD1 (5 bases). CDR3 size: 16 residues. CDR1 SGDLS and CDR2 YYNGEE come from the germline V gene. The CDR3 DNA sequence: TGTGCCAGCAGCGTAGATTCCAGGGCGGAGGTCGAAAATCTGTTTTTT. Translated, it gives CASSVDSRAEVENLFF.

This clonotype was found a few times. The V gene is TRBV4-1, the J gene TRBJ1-5; D ambiguous. V lost 0 bases, J lost 6 bases, and 12 bases lay in between. Germline V gives CDR1 MGHRA, CDR2 YSYEKL. CDR3 size: 15 residues. The CDR3 DNA follows: TGCGCCAGCAGCCAAGAGACCAGTACTCGTCAGCCCCAGCATTTT. Translated, it gives CASSQETSTRQPQHF.

The V call is TRBV27, the J call TRBJ2-7; perhaps TRBD2 as D (6 bases). Germline loops: CDR1 MNHEY, CDR2 SMNVEV (reference sequence). Trimming took 2 bases from V and 3 from J, leaving 11 bases between them. CDR3 length equals 14 residues. CDR3 sequence: CASSLGGKSYEQYF. For the CDR3, the DNA is TGTGCCAGCAGTTTAGGGGGGAAGAGCTACGAGCAGTACTTC.

In its sample, this clonotype was seen a few times. This rearrangement joins TRBV5-1 to TRBJ2-1; 8 bases agree with TRBD2. The J segment lost 10 bases and the V segment lost 5 bases, leaving 11 bases of the junction unmatched. This CDR3 spans 14 amino acids. Per the germline V gene, CDR1 is SGHRS and CDR2 is YFSETQ. CDR3 nucleotides: TGCGCCAGCAGTCGGGCGGGAGGCGAAGGGGAGCAGTTCTTC. Translating gives CASSRAGGEGEQFF.